The rows below give T cell receptor beta chains drawn from one sample of a study of blood T cell repertoires in COVID-19. Profiling relied on immunoSEQ multiplex PCR, and the TCRdb table lists in-frame clones only, not all of them. Of approximately 170,000 clones in the sample, 88% were seen once. The sample taken for sequencing was PBMCs or T cells enriched from blood (not recorded which). All receptors derive from a woman under 30 who had recovered from COVID-19. Each CDR3 is given with its conserved first and last residue. Fields, in order: V gene, D gene, J gene, clone size, CDR3 protein, CDR3 DNA. A D gene is named only where the DNA matches it firmly. The size of a clone is reported for some rows only, either as once, few or many, or as a class for expanded clones.

V: TRBV3-1/TRBV3-2
D: TRBD2
J: TRBJ2-3
size: NA
CDR3: CASSQSSGGRTDTQYF
DNA: TGTGCCAGCAGCCAAAGTAGCGGGGGACGCACAGATACGCAGTATTTT

V: TRBV29-1
D: TRBD1
J: TRBJ1-1
size: NA
CDR3: CSARTGEGTEAFF
DNA: TGCAGCGCCCGGACAGGGGAGGGCACTGAAGCTTTCTTT

V: TRBV28
D: NA
J: TRBJ2-6
size: NA
CDR3: CATLLASGFNSGPSGANVLTF
DNA: TGTGCCACCCTCCTCGCTTCCGGTTTTAACAGCGGACCCTCTGGGGCCAACGTCCTGACTTTC

V: TRBV11-3
D: NA
J: TRBJ2-2
size: once
CDR3: CASSSGLEPNTGELFF
DNA: TGTGCCAGCAGCTCAGGGTTGGAACCCAACACCGGGGAGCTGTTTTTT

V: TRBV28
D: TRBD1
J: TRBJ1-2
size: NA
CDR3: CASSHQKQGYYGYTF
DNA: TGTGCCAGCAGTCATCAAAAACAGGGGTACTATGGCTACACCTTC

V: TRBV4-2
D: NA
J: TRBJ1-5
size: NA
CDR3: CASSQELQSNQPQHF
DNA: TGTGCCAGCAGCCAAGAATTACAGAGCAATCAGCCCCAGCATTTT

V: TRBV11-2
D: NA
J: TRBJ1-1
size: NA
CDR3: CASSPRGGEAFF
DNA: TGTGCCAGCAGCCCCCGAGGGGGTGAAGCTTTCTTT

V: TRBV5-6
D: TRBD2
J: TRBJ2-3
size: NA
CDR3: CASSALAGTDTQYF
DNA: TGTGCCAGCAGCGCTCTAGCGGGCACAGATACGCAGTATTTT

V: TRBV5-5
D: NA
J: TRBJ2-2
size: NA
CDR3: CASSPGGKLFF
DNA: TGTGCCAGCAGCCCAGGGGGGAAGCTGTTTTTT

V: TRBV14
D: NA
J: TRBJ2-7
size: NA
CDR3: CASSQRSGSREQYF
DNA: TGTGCCAGCAGCCAACGTTCGGGTTCGAGGGAGCAGTACTTC

V: TRBV9
D: TRBD1
J: TRBJ1-1
size: NA
CDR3: CASSGRQGPADTEAFF
DNA: TGTGCCAGCAGCGGACGACAGGGACCGGCGGACACTGAAGCTTTCTTT

V: TRBV7-3
D: NA
J: TRBJ2-3
size: many
CDR3: CASSLTPTEDTQYF
DNA: TGTGCCAGCAGCTTAACCCCCACAGAAGATACGCAGTATTTT

V: TRBV28
D: NA
J: TRBJ1-5
size: NA
CDR3: CASTPQGTDDQPQHF
DNA: TGTGCCAGCACCCCCCAGGGAACCGACGATCAGCCCCAGCATTTT

V: TRBV2
D: NA
J: TRBJ2-1
size: NA
CDR3: CASQIVRGYNEQFF
DNA: TGTGCCAGCCAAATCGTCCGGGGTTACAATGAGCAGTTCTTC

V: TRBV6-1
D: NA
J: TRBJ2-2
size: once
CDR3: CASSELFGGAGTGELFF
DNA: TGTGCCAGCAGTGAACTGTTTGGGGGGGCCGGCACCGGGGAGCTGTTTTTT

V: TRBV28
D: NA
J: TRBJ2-7
size: NA
CDR3: CATSPRVRGGEQYF
DNA: TGTGCTACCTCCCCGCGGGTAAGGGGAGGCGAGCAGTACTTC

V: TRBV28
D: TRBD2
J: TRBJ2-6
size: NA
CDR3: CASSPNPTSGISGANVLTF
DNA: TGTGCCAGCAGCCCGAATCCCACTAGCGGGATCTCTGGGGCCAACGTCCTGACTTTC

V: TRBV12-2
D: NA
J: TRBJ2-7
size: NA
CDR3: CASRLDRSSYEQYF
DNA: TGTGCAAGTCGCTTAGACAGATCCTCCTACGAGCAGTACTTC

V: TRBV7-2
D: TRBD2
J: TRBJ2-1
size: NA
CDR3: CASSSTSGPYNEQFF
DNA: TGTGCCAGCAGCTCTACTAGCGGACCCTACAATGAGCAGTTCTTC

V: TRBV3-1/TRBV3-2
D: NA
J: TRBJ1-1
size: NA
CDR3: CASSQYGGDTEAFF
DNA: TGTGCCAGCAGCCAATATGGGGGGGACACTGAAGCTTTCTTT

V: TRBV6-5
D: TRBD1
J: TRBJ2-5
size: NA
CDR3: CASAPGGKETQYF
DNA: TGTGCCAGCGCCCCAGGGGGCAAAGAGACCCAGTACTTC

V: TRBV3-1/TRBV3-2
D: NA
J: TRBJ1-2
size: few
CDR3: CASSQRGGYSKQYYGYTF
DNA: TGTGCCAGCAGCCAACGGGGGGGGTACTCCAAACAGTACTATGGCTACACCTTC

V: TRBV2
D: TRBD2
J: TRBJ2-1
size: NA
CDR3: CASSSGSGSSYNEQFF
DNA: TGTGCCAGCAGCAGCGGGAGTGGAAGCTCCTACAATGAGCAGTTCTTC

V: TRBV7-3
D: NA
J: TRBJ1-1
size: NA
CDR3: CASSRPLRQAGWGTEAFF
DNA: TGTGCCAGCAGCCGACCACTACGACAGGCCGGGTGGGGCACTGAAGCTTTCTTT

V: TRBV15
D: NA
J: TRBJ1-6
size: NA
CDR3: CATSPGVPNSPLHF
DNA: TGTGCCACCAGCCCGGGGGTACCTAATTCACCCCTCCACTTT

V: TRBV7-8
D: TRBD2
J: TRBJ2-3
size: once
CDR3: CASSLSSGGTDTQYF
DNA: TGTGCCAGCAGCCTTTCTAGCGGGGGCACAGATACGCAGTATTTT